This TCR beta chain was sequenced in a study of T cells in Graves' hyperthyroidism and ophthalmopathy. Active moderate-to-severe ophthalmopathy, Clinical Activity Score at least 3, NOSPECS at least 4, under 3 months' duration. Based on clinical symptoms, serum thyroxine and TRAb, thyroid ultrasound and orbital computed tomography, diagnoses were reached. Findings of the study overall: Most thyroid clonotypes that were expanded above 0.001 also turned up in blood.

In this sample, this clonotype turned up many times. What it binds is unknown. Amplification of TCR beta CDR3 regions used RNA as the template. With the HTBI primer set, the TCR CDR3 went through a first round of RT-PCR. MiXCR was run by TCRdb on the multiplex PCR reads, yielding one entry per CDR3 protein. In the table there are around 250,000 distinct CDR3 sequences, roughly 15% of which are singletons. Input material: blood. This sequence originates from a woman younger than 30 with Graves' ophthalmopathy.

The CDR3 spells CASSRDSPEAFF. Written as DNA, the CDR3 is TGTGCCAGCAGTCGGGACAGCCCTGAAGCTTTCTTT. The rearrangement joins TRBV11-3 to TRBJ1-1; 7 bases fit TRBD1. The CDR3 runs 12 residues. Germline lookup yields CDR1 SGHNT and CDR2 YENEEA. Losses at the gene ends were 6 bases for V and 6 bases for J; bases not matched to a gene: 4.